One and the same sample provided the 13 T cell receptor beta chains below, sequenced in a study of tumor-infiltrating lymphocytes in primary liver carcinoma. Constant-region priming of about 500 ng total RNA yielded TCR beta cDNA. ARM-PCR was slightly modified, and three nested multiplex PCR rounds with it gave rise to the TCR beta libraries. Both of the initial two PCR rounds ran for roughly 11 cycles and employed TRBV1-TRBV30 forward primers alongside a C-beta reverse primer. TCRdb re-derived calls from the multiplex PCR reads in MiXCR, one entry per CDR3 protein. There are about 50,000 distinct CDR3 sequences in the sample; about 77% occur only once, and around a quarter lies in the top ten. The source material, roughly 18-31 mg of unsorted bulk tissue, was used to co-extract RNA and DNA. The sequencing input was liver tumor tissue from sampling region 5. As to subset: tumor region T5, tumor centre. The origin of the receptors is a man aged 35 to 55 with primary liver carcinoma and hepatitis B virus infection.

The CDR3 loop is CASSNAAGPLGGKAAKQPQHF. For the CDR3, the DNA is TGTGCCAGCAGCAACGCCGCCGGCCCATTGGGGGGGAAGGCGGCAAAGCAGCCCCAGCATTTT. The V gene is TRBV7-9, the J gene TRBJ1-5; TRBD1 is a possible D gene (5 bases). Looked up from germline, CDR1 is SEHNR and CDR2 is FQNEAQ (reference sequence). Deletions cut 5 bases from V and 7 bases from J, with 36 bases between. The CDR3 is 21 residues long. Drawing the rest from reference TRBV7-9 and TRBJ1-5, the complete variable domain is DTGVSQNPRHKITKRGQNVTFRCDPISEHNRLYWYRQTLGQGPEFLTYFQNEAQLEKSRLLSDRFSAERPKGSFSTLEIQRTEQGDSAMYLCASSNAAGPLGGKAAKQPQHFGDGTRLSIL.

By sample fraction, this clonotype is medium-sized (0.01 to 0.1%). The chain employs TRBV29-1 and TRBJ2-5, with 8 bases identical to TRBD1. Trimming removed 7 bases from V and 6 bases from J; junction bases left unmatched: 10. The CDR3 is 13 residues long. Per the germline V gene, CDR1 is SQVTM and CDR2 is ANQGSEA. The CDR3: CSGQGADSKTQYF. Here the CDR3 DNA reads TGCAGCGGCCAGGGGGCGGATTCCAAGACCCAGTACTTC.

This clonotype was found a few times. One junction end does not reproduce the germline sequence, and a read error may be involved. The chain employs TRBV7-9 and TRBJ2-2, with D perhaps matching TRBD1 (7 bases). Germline V gene sequence: CDR1 SEHNR, CDR2 FQNEAQ (reference sequence). The length of the CDR3 is 14 residues. The CDR3 nucleotides read TGTGTCCGCCAGGAGGGGGCGGACACCGGGGAACTGTTTTTT. Translated, it gives CVRQEGADTGELFF.

On this clonotype itself: A read error may account for a junction end that differs from germline. V is TRBV11-2 and J is TRBJ2-7, with D tentatively TRBD2 (5 bases). Germline CDR1 and CDR2: SGHAT and FQNNGV. This CDR3 region has 14 residues. The CDR3 loop is CASTRGSSTYKQYF. CDR3 in DNA: TGTGCCAGCACCCGTGGGAGTTCCACCTACAAGCAATACTTC.

V usage is TRBV6-2 or TRBV6-3 and J usage is TRBJ2-5; D is unresolved. Germline assignment: CDR1 MNHEY and CDR2 SVGEGT. The CDR3 has 11 residues. The CDR3 here is CVIGSVQTQYF. In DNA form, the CDR3 reads TGTGTCATCGGTTCCGTCCAGACCCAGTACTTC.

This clonotype turned up a few times. The chain couples TRBV20-1 to TRBJ2-5; D is uncertain. Trimming removed 1 base at V and 1 base at J, with 10 bases between. The CDR3 contains 14 residues. CDR1 and CDR2 from the germline V gene are DFQATT and SNEGSKA (reference sequence). CDR3 amino acids: CSARVAWIQETQYF. The CDR3 DNA sequence: TGCAGTGCTAGAGTGGCGTGGATCCAAGAGACCCAGTACTTC.

This chain joins TRBV11-1 and TRBJ2-6, with D perhaps TRBD2 (5 bases). Germline values: CDR1 SGHAT, CDR2 FQDESV (reference sequence). Trimming took 5 bases from V and 8 from J, leaving 19 bases between them. CDR3 length equals 16 residues. CDR3 sequence: CASSHTRPSGTNVLTF. DNA of the CDR3: TGTGCCAGCAGCCACACGAGGCCCTCCGGGACCAACGTCCTGACTTTC.

A word on this clonotype: An end of the junction does not agree with germline; a read error may underlie this. This chain links TRBV6-5 with TRBJ2-7, with D perhaps matching TRBD2 (6 bases). Germline V lookup: CDR1 MNHEY, CDR2 SVGAGI. The CDR3 spans 14 residues. In nucleotides, the CDR3 is TGTGCTAGCAGCTTAAACGGGAGTTCCCACGAGCAGTACTTC. Its translation: CASSLNGSSHEQYF.

This clonotype qualifies as medium-sized. V is TRBV4-2 and J is TRBJ2-2, with 10 nucleotides matching TRBD2. Germline assignment: CDR1 LGHNA and CDR2 YNFKEQ. Trimming at V came to 1 base and at J to 7 bases, leaving 9 bases not matched to a gene. The CDR3 is made up of 17 amino acids. CDR3 in DNA: TGTGCCAGCAGCCAAGGGGGCCTAGCGGGAGATTTCGGGGAGCTGTTTTTT. Its protein product is CASSQGGLAGDFGELFF.

The chain joins TRBV12-3 or TRBV12-4 to TRBJ2-5; the match to TRBD1 covers 7 bases. The CDR3 is 14 residues long. With 10 bases clipped from V and 13 bases from J, the junction kept 21 bases outside the gene matches. In nucleotides, the CDR3 is TGTGCCATCGCTCAGGGACAGTCCCAAGAGATCCGGTACTTC. Amino acids: CAIAQGQSQEIRYF.

With respect to this clonotype: One junction end disagrees with the germline gene, perhaps due to a read error. This chain joins TRBV5-6 and TRBJ2-2; 9 bases agree with TRBD2. Germline CDR1 is SGHDT and CDR2 is YYEEEE. The CDR3 has 15 residues. CDR3: CGSSLELAGTGELFF. The DNA of the CDR3 is TGTGGCAGCAGCTTGGAACTAGCGGGCACCGGGGAGCTGTTTTTT.

About this clonotype itself: Since a much larger clone is just one base distant, this may be a read error. Because the CDR3 is missing its conserved closing phenylalanine or tryptophan, this is likely a read error. The chain has TRBV2 and TRBJ2-7; the match to TRBD1 covers 7 bases. The trim removed 6 bases at V and 2 bases at J, leaving 7 bases unmatched. The CDR3 consists of 14 residues. Per germline, CDR1 SNHLY and CDR2 FYNNEI. Here the CDR3 reads CASRPRGTAYEQYL. In DNA form, the CDR3 reads TGTGCCAGCAGACCCAGGGGGACCGCCTACGAGCAGTACCTC.

With regard to this clonotype: One junction end disagrees with the germline gene, perhaps due to a read error. The chain is built from TRBV4-2 and TRBJ2-6; D possibly corresponds to TRBD2 (6 bases). Germline loops: CDR1 LGHNA, CDR2 YNFKEQ. The CDR3 covers 15 residues. The CDR3 here is CASRPGTAGADVLAF. Here the CDR3 DNA reads TGTGCCAGCAGACCCGGGACTGCTGGGGCCGACGTCCTGGCTTTC.